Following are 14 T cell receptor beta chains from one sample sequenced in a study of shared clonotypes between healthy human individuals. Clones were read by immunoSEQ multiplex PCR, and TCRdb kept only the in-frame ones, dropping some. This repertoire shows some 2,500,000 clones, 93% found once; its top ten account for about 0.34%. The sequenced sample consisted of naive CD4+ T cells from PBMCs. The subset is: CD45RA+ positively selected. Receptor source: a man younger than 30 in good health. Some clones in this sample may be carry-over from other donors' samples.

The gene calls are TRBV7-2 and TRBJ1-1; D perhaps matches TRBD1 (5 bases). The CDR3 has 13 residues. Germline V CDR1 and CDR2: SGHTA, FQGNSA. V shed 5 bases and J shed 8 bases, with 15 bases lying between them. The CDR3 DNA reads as TGTGCCAGCAGCACAAAGGTGGGGGTCGAAGCTTTCTTT. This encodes CASSTKVGVEAFF.

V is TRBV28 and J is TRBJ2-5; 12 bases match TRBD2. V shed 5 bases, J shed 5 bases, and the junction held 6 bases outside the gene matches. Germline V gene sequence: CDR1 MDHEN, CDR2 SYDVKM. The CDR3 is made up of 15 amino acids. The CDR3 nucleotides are TGTGCCAGCAGTCTAGCGGGAGGGTCGGATGAGACCCAGTACTTC. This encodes CASSLAGGSDETQYF.

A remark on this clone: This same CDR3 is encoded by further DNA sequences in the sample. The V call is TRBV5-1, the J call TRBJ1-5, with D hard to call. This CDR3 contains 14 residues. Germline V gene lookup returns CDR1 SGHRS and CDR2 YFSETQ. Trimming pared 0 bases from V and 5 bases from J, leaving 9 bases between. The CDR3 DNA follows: TGCGCCAGCAGCTTGGAGGCCGGGGATCAGCCCCAGCATTTT. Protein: CASSLEAGDQPQHF.

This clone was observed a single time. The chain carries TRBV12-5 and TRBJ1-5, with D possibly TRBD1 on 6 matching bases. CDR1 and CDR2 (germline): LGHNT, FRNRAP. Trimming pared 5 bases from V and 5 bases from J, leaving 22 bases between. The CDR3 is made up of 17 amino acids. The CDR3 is CASGLSWADRVYQPQHF. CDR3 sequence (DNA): TGTGCTAGTGGTCTTTCGTGGGCGGACAGAGTGTATCAGCCCCAGCATTTT.

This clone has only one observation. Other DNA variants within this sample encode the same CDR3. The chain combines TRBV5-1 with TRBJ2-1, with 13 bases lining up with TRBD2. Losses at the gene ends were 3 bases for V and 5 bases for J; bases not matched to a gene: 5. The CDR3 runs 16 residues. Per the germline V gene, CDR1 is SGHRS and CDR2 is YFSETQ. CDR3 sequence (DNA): TGCGCCAGCAGCTCCCAAGGACTAGCGGGAGACAATGAGCAGTTCTTC. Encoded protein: CASSSQGLAGDNEQFF.

The CDR3 coding sequence is TGCGCCAGCAGCCAAGATCATGGGGGCAGCGCCTACACCTTC. Protein product: CASSQDHGGSAYTF. This chain uses TRBV4-3 with TRBJ1-2; weak D call: TRBD1 (6 bases). The CDR3 is made up of 14 amino acids. The ends were cut back, 0 bases at V and 10 bases at J, with 15 bases in the middle. CDR1 and CDR2 from the germline V gene are LGHNA and YSLEER.

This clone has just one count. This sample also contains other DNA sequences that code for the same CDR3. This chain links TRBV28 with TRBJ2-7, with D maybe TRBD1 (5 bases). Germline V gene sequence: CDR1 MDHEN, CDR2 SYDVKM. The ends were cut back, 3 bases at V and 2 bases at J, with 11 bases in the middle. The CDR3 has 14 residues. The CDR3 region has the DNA TGTGCCAGCAGTTTGGGGCAGGCGACCTACGAGCAGTACTTC. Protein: CASSLGQATYEQYF.

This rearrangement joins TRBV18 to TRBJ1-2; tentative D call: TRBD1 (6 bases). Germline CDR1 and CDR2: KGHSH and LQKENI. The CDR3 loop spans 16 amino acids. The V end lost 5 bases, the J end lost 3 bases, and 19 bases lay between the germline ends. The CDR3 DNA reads TGTGCCAGCTCAAGAAGCGTTTGGACAGAGGACTATGGCTACACCTTC. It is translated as CASSRSVWTEDYGYTF.

This chain's CDR3 is CASSSLGTSGGEQFF. In DNA form, the CDR3 reads TGCGCCAGCAGCTCTCTAGGGACTAGCGGAGGTGAGCAGTTCTTC. The gene calls are TRBV5-1 and TRBJ2-1; TRBD2 matches at 11 bases. Germline trimming cut 3 bases from V and 9 bases from J; bases unmatched to any gene: 8. The CDR3 is 15 amino acids. Looked up from germline, CDR1 is SGHRS and CDR2 is YFSETQ.

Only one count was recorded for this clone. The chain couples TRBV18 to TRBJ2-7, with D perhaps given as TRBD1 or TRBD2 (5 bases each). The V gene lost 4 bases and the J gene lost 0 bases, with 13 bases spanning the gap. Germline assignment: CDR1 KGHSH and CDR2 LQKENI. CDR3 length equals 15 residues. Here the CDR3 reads CASSRPGRYSYEQYF. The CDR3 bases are TGTGCCAGCTCACGGCCGGGACGGTACTCCTACGAGCAGTACTTC.

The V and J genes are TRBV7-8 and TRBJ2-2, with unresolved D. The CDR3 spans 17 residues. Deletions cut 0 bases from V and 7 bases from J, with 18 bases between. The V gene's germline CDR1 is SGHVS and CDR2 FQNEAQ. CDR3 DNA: TGTGCCAGCAGCTTAGCTTCAGATCCGAAGGGCCTCGGGGAGCTGTTTTTT. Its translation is CASSLASDPKGLGELFF.

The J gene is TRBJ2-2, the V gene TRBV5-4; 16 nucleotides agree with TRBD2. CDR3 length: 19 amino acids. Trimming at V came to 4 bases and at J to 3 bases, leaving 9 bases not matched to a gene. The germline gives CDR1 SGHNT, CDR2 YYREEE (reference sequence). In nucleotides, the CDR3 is TGTGCCAGCAGCGAGGGACTAGCGGGAGGGAATAGGGACACCGGGGAGCTGTTTTTT. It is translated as CASSEGLAGGNRDTGELFF.

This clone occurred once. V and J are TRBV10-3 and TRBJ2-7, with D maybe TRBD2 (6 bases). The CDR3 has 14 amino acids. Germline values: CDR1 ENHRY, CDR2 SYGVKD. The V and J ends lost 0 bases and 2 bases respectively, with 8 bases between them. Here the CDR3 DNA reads TGTGCCATCAGTGAGTCTAGCGGAGCCTACGAGCAGTACTTC. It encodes CAISESSGAYEQYF.

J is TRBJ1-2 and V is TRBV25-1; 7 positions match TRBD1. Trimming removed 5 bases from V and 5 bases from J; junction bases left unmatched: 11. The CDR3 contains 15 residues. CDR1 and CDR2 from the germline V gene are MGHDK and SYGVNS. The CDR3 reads CASSQTGQEIYGYTF. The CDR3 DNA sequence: TGTGCCAGCAGTCAGACAGGGCAGGAGATTTATGGCTACACCTTC.